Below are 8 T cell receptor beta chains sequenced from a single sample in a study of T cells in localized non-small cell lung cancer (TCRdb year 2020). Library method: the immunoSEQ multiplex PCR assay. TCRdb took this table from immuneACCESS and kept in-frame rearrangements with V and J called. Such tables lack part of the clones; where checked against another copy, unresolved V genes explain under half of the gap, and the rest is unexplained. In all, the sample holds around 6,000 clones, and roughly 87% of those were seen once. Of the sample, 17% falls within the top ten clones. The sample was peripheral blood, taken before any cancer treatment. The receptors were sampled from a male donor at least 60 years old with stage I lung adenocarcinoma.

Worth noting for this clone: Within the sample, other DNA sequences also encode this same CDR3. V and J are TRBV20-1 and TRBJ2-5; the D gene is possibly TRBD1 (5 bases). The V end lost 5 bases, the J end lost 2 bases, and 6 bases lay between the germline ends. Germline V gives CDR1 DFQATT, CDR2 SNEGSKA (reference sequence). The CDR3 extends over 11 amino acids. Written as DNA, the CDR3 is TGCAGTGCTTCAGGGCAAGAGACCCAGTACTTC. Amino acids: CSASGQETQYF.

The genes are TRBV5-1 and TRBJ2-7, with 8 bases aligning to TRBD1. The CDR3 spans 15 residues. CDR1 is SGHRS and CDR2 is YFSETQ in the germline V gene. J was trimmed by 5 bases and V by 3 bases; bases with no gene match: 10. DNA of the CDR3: TGCGCCAGCAGCTCCGCTCCGGACAGGGACCACGAGCAGTACTTC. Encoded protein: CASSSAPDRDHEQYF.

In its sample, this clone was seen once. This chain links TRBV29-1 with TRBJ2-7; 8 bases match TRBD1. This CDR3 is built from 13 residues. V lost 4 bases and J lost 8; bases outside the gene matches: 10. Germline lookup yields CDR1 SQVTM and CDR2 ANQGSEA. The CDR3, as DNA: TGCAGCGTTGCCATGCCCTCAGGGGGCAAGCAGTACTTC. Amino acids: CSVAMPSGGKQYF.

The chain's CDR3 is CASSLDRRLGPDTQYF. CDR3 coding DNA: TGTGCCAGCAGCTTAGATCGCAGGTTAGGGCCAGATACGCAGTATTTT. The chain links TRBV7-6 to TRBJ2-3; D gene uncertain. Between the trimmed V and J ends, which lost 1 base and 4 bases, there was a span of 15 bases. The germline gives CDR1 SGHVS, CDR2 FNYEAQ. This CDR3 has 16 residues.

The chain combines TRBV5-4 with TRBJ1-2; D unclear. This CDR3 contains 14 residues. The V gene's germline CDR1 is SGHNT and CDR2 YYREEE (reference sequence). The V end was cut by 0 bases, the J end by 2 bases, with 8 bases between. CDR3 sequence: CASSLEHPNYGYTF. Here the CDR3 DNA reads TGTGCCAGCAGCTTGGAACATCCAAACTATGGCTACACCTTC.

CDR3 in amino acids: CASSIFSGLSYKNIQYF. The CDR3 bases are TGTGCCAGTAGTATATTCTCAGGGCTATCCTACAAAAACATTCAGTACTTC. The chain is built from TRBV19 and TRBJ2-4; weak D call: TRBD1 (5 bases). This CDR3 has 17 amino acids. V gave up 2 bases and J gave up 3 bases, with 17 bases separating them. The germline CDR1 and CDR2 sequences are LNHDA and SQIVND (reference sequence).

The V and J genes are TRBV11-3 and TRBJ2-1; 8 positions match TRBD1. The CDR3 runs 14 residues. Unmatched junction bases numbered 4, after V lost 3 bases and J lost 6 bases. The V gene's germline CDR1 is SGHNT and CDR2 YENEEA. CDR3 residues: CASSFDRGRNEQFF. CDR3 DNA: TGTGCCAGCAGCTTTGACAGGGGTCGCAATGAGCAGTTCTTC. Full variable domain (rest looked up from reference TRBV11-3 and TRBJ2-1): EAGVVQSPRYKIIEKKQPVAFWCNPISGHNTLYWYLQNLGQGPELLIRYENEEAVDDSQLPKDRFSAERLKGVDSTLKIQPAELGDSAVYLCASSFDRGRNEQFFGPGTRLTVL.

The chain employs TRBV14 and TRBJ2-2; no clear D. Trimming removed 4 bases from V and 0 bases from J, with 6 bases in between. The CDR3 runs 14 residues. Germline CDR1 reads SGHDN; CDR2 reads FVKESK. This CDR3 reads CASSLIANTGELFF. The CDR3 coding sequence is TGTGCCAGCAGCCTTATCGCGAACACCGGGGAGCTGTTTTTT.